This T cell receptor (beta chain) was found in a study of blood T cell repertoires in COVID-19 (TCRdb year 2020). Study-wide context: The collaborator samples originated in the United States, Italy and Spain and spanned the acute and convalescent phases of COVID-19. Samples came from the ongoing ImmuneRACE study (first 160 participants) plus 1,254 subjects from 6 global collaborators. The sample metadata nearly always contained a de-identified subject ID, COVID-19 status, age in years and sex. The dataset comprised deeply sampled blood TCRbeta repertoires from subjects exposed to, actively infected with, or recovered from COVID-19. The prospective study material was composed of cDNA or gDNA derived from T cells, B-cell-depleted T cells, or PBMCs. The repertoires were made available in a free public database intended to serve as a resource for research on the immune response to SARS-CoV-2. HLA class I and class II types, where available, came from metadata supplied by the sample provider rather than from assay-based typing.

Summary of the overall study and its limitations: How much clinical and demographic metadata was included differed by source and by participant, and the metadata was provided uncurated.

Each collaborating institution followed its own protocols to collect whole blood in K2EDTA tubes. For TCRbeta analysis, collaborators shipped samples in one of three forms: frozen whole blood, isolated PBMCs, or DNA extracted from either of those sample types. The immunoSEQ Assay, a bias-controlled multiplex PCR, was used to amplify TCRbeta CDR3 regions from genomic DNA. Under the source paper's analysis protocol: Within the assay, amplification of reference gene primers was used to estimate how many nucleated cells each sample contained. To quantify the absolute abundance of each unique TCRbeta CDR3 rearrangement, sequence reads were collapsed and filtered. For each sample, productive Simpson clonality was calculated as the square root of Simpson's diversity index across productive rearrangements. TCRdb obtained this table from immuneACCESS and retained in-frame rearrangements with V and J assigned. These tables miss some clones; where compared with another copy, unresolved V genes account for less than half of the shortfall, and the remainder is unexplained. The D gene and trimming were derived from the DNA, and the V and J assignments and clone size from that table. The sample table holds about 250,000 clones, of which about four fifths were seen once. Roughly 8.8% of the sample belongs to the ten largest clones.

CDR1 and CDR2 are drawn from the germline V gene: SNHLY, FYNNEI. The junction shows trimming of 4 bases on V and 7 bases on J, and the gene matches do not reach 7 bases of it. The cysteine opens and the phenylalanine closes a CDR3 of 15 amino acids. Kept here is only the CDR3 DNA, which spans 45 bases and is read in frame from base 1. Worth noting for this clone: Its antigen specificity is not known. Base qualities are not at hand, and no much larger clone is one base apart.

Sequencing input: peripheral blood. This TCR came from a man between 35 and 55 years old with active or convalescent COVID-19. The sequence links TRBV2 to TRBJ1-6; TRBD1 agrees with 7 junctional bases. The CDR3 protein: CASSAATGRNSPLHF. The bases read TGTGCCAGCAGTGCGGCGACAGGGAGAAATTCACCCCTCCACTTT.